These T cell receptor beta chains were read from a single sample in a study of blood T cells in healthy people across ages. TCRdb passed the 5' RACE reads through MiXCR, listing each CDR3 protein once. The repertoire holds under 1,000,000 distinct CDR3 sequences, with roughly 35% as singletons. Sequencing was done on a sample of blood. The receptors were sampled from a man between 18 and 29 years old in good health. The CDR3 runs from the conserved cysteine through the conserved F or W. Each record gives: clone size, J gene, V gene, D gene, CDR3 protein, CDR3 DNA. The D gene is left open where the match is weak. Expanded clones get a size class; other rows say once, few or many, or leave the size out.

. TRBJ2-3 TRBV6-2/TRBV6-3 TRBD1 CASGWGQGTDTQYF TGTGCCAGCGGTTGGGGACAGGGCACAGATACGCAGTATTTT
. TRBJ2-7 TRBV5-5 TRBD1 CASSLGWDRFYEQYF TGTGCCAGCAGCTTGGGTTGGGACAGGTTTTACGAGCAGTACTTC
few TRBJ1-5 TRBV6-6 TRBD1 CASRSDRGPPYQPQHF TGTGCCAGCAGATCTGACAGGGGGCCCCCTTATCAGCCCCAGCATTTT
. TRBJ2-3 TRBV6-5 . CASNMTPPSTDTQYF TGTGCCAGCAACATGACACCACCCAGCACAGATACGCAGTATTTT
few TRBJ2-1 TRBV29-1 TRBD2 CSVVTSGGGEQFF TGCAGCGTTGTGACTAGCGGGGGGGGTGAGCAGTTCTTC
few TRBJ1-5 TRBV5-1 . CASCRDSPNNQPQHF TGCGCCAGCTGCCGGGACTCCCCAAACAATCAGCCCCAGCATTTT
many TRBJ2-1 TRBV12-3/TRBV12-4 . CASSKKFNRDYEQFF TGTGCCAGCAGCAAAAAATTCAACAGGGACTATGAGCAGTTCTTC
once TRBJ2-1 TRBV7-2 TRBD2 CASSMRAGGLYNEQFF TGTGCCAGCAGCATGAGAGCGGGGGGGTTATACAATGAGCAGTTCTTC
. TRBJ1-1 TRBV9 . CASSVGGGGTEAFF TGTGCCAGCAGCGTAGGGGGGGGAGGCACTGAAGCTTTCTTT
. TRBJ2-1 TRBV3-1 . CASSPLFRFENEYNEQFF TGTGCCAGCAGCCCACTCTTCAGGTTTGAAAACGAGTACAATGAGCAGTTCTTC
. TRBJ1-2 TRBV20-1 . CSARALSGAKSNYGYTF TGCAGTGCTAGAGCCCTTAGCGGGGCCAAATCTAACTATGGCTACACCTTC
. TRBJ1-5 TRBV4-1 . CASSQGVGRNQPQHF TGCGCCAGCAGCCAGGGGGTCGGACGGAATCAGCCCCAGCATTTT
. TRBJ2-5 TRBV20-1 . CSASPPPQDNEQYF TGCAGTGCTAGCCCCCCACCCCAGGACAATGAGCAGTACTTC
. TRBJ2-3 TRBV20-1 . CSATQGWDTQYF TGCAGTGCCACACAGGGTTGGGATACGCAGTATTTT
. TRBJ2-7 TRBV20-1 TRBD1 CSARLGQGSGEQYF TGCAGTGCTAGGTTGGGACAGGGATCGGGTGAGCAGTACTTC
few TRBJ2-3 TRBV19 . CASSQSAGRADTQYF TGTGCCAGTAGTCAGTCAGCGGGCCGGGCAGATACGCAGTATTTT
. TRBJ2-7 TRBV7-3 . CASSLYAGSYEQYF TGTGCCAGCAGCTTATACGCAGGTTCCTACGAGCAGTACTTC
. TRBJ1-4 TRBV12-3/TRBV12-4 . CASSLSEVADNEKLFF TGTGCCAGCAGTTTAAGCGAGGTGGCCGATAATGAAAAACTGTTTTTT
. TRBJ2-7 TRBV7-2 TRBD1 CAGSERGQGLTCEQYF TGTGCCGGCAGCGAACGGGGACAGGGTTTAACCTGCGAGCAGTACTTC
. TRBJ1-1 TRBV14 . CASSQDLRGGEAFF TGTGCCAGCAGCCAAGATCTCAGGGGCGGGGAAGCTTTCTTT
. TRBJ1-5 TRBV5-1 . CASSTDSSQPQHF TGCGCCAGCAGCACCGATAGCAGTCAGCCCCAGCATTTT
. TRBJ1-5 TRBV20-1 . CSARVGTSYNQPQHF TGCAGTGCTAGAGTGGGGACATCTTACAATCAGCCCCAGCATTTT
many TRBJ2-3 TRBV5-1 . CASSLEAGRTDTQYF TGCGCCAGCAGCTTGGAGGCGGGTCGCACAGATACGCAGTATTTT
few TRBJ1-2 TRBV7-2 . CASTYSGILPNYGYTF TGTGCCAGCACCTATTCTGGGATTTTACCTAACTATGGCTACACCTTC
. TRBJ1-2 TRBV12-3/TRBV12-4 TRBD1 CASSSADRVFYGYTF TGTGCCAGCAGTTCGGCGGACAGGGTTTTCTATGGCTACACCTTC
. TRBJ2-3 TRBV12-3/TRBV12-4 . CASSRRGDPDDTQYF TGTGCCAGCAGCCGACGTGGGGACCCGGATGATACGCAGTATTTT
many TRBJ1-2 TRBV4-2 TRBD1 CASSPTNRGSRDGYTF TGTGCCAGCAGCCCCACCAACAGGGGATCGAGGGATGGCTACACCTTC
. TRBJ1-1 TRBV7-9 . CAGLSLDSYTEAFF TGTGCCGGCCTGTCGCTTGACAGTTACACTGAAGCTTTCTTT
few TRBJ1-2 TRBV12-3/TRBV12-4 TRBD1 CASSDDRASSYGYTF TGTGCCAGCAGTGATGACAGGGCCTCCTCCTATGGCTACACCTTC
. TRBJ2-7 TRBV10-3 . CAISEFNEQYF TGTGCCATCAGTGAGTTTAACGAGCAGTACTTC
many TRBJ2-1 TRBV25-1 TRBD2 CASSEPQRGGSYNEQFF TGTGCCAGCAGTGAACCCCAGCGGGGGGGATCCTACAATGAGCAGTTCTTC
. TRBJ1-1 TRBV5-1 TRBD1 CASSPDRGQRSEAFF TGCGCCAGCAGCCCGGACAGGGGCCAGAGGTCTGAAGCTTTCTTT
few TRBJ2-7 TRBV10-3 . CAIKDGQNPYEQYF TGTGCCATCAAGGATGGACAGAATCCCTACGAGCAGTACTTC
. TRBJ1-1 TRBV12-3/TRBV12-4 TRBD1 CASSFTGGVNTEAFF TGTGCCAGCAGTTTTACAGGGGGCGTGAACACTGAAGCTTTCTTT
. TRBJ2-7 TRBV5-1 . CASSSHLRREYSYEQYF TGCGCCAGCAGCTCCCACCTTAGGAGGGAATACTCCTACGAGCAGTACTTC
. TRBJ2-7 TRBV7-3 . CASSLMGAYQGNEQYF TGTGCCAGCAGCTTAATGGGTGCCTACCAGGGTAATGAGCAGTACTTC
. TRBJ2-3 TRBV7-6 . CASSLDPRADTQYF TGTGCCAGCAGCCTCGACCCCAGGGCAGATACGCAGTATTTT
few TRBJ1-1 TRBV27 TRBD1 CASHKDRGMFGMNTEAFF TGTGCCAGCCACAAAGACAGGGGGATGTTTGGAATGAACACTGAAGCTTTCTTT
. TRBJ2-3 TRBV4-3 . CASSQVSRGYSTDTQYF TGCGCCAGCAGCCAAGTCAGTCGGGGTTACAGCACAGATACGCAGTATTTT
many TRBJ2-1 TRBV30 . CAWNAYNEQFF TGTGCCTGGAACGCCTACAATGAGCAGTTCTTC
. TRBJ1-2 TRBV12-3/TRBV12-4 . CASSVRGFGHGYTF TGTGCCAGCAGCGTACGGGGCTTTGGGCATGGCTACACCTTC
. TRBJ2-5 TRBV12-3/TRBV12-4 TRBD1 CASSSSPGQGEVEQYF TGTGCCAGCAGTTCATCTCCGGGACAGGGGGAGGTGGAGCAGTACTTC
. TRBJ1-2 TRBV20-1 . CSARDLGGANYGYTF TGCAGTGCTAGAGATCTCGGGGGAGCTAACTATGGCTACACCTTC
. TRBJ2-5 TRBV20-1 . CSARVTGLETQYF TGCAGTGCTAGAGTGACAGGCTTGGAGACCCAGTACTTC
few TRBJ1-6 TRBV13 TRBD1 CASSRRGTEASPLHF TGTGCCAGCAGCCGACGGGGGACAGAGGCTTCACCCCTCCACTTT
. TRBJ2-5 TRBV10-3 TRBD1 CAISEPVTGGGETQYF TGTGCCATCAGTGAGCCCGTGACAGGGGGCGGGGAGACCCAGTACTTC
many TRBJ2-3 TRBV20-1 TRBD2 CSARDASGDTDTQYF TGCAGTGCTAGAGATGCGAGCGGGGACACAGATACGCAGTATTTT
many TRBJ2-3 TRBV20-1 TRBD2 CSAREIETSVVGDTQYF TGCAGTGCTAGAGAGATCGAGACTAGCGTGGTAGGAGATACGCAGTATTTT